These 13 T cell receptor beta chains share one sample of origin, sequenced in a study of blood T cell repertoires in COVID-19. Generated by immunoSEQ multiplex PCR, the TCRdb table keeps only in-frame clones and is missing some. The data contain 100,000 to 150,000 clones, more than 70% of them singletons. Sequencing was carried out using peripheral blood. The receptor set was obtained from a woman in her sixties or seventies with acute or convalescent COVID-19.

The V and J genes are TRBV5-1 and TRBJ1-4, with D perhaps matching TRBD1 (6 bases). The germline CDR1 and CDR2 sequences are SGHRS and YFSETQ. The CDR3 consists of 15 residues. Trimming took 4 bases from V and 5 from J, leaving 15 bases between them. CDR3 in amino acids: CASSLRGFRNEKLFF. The DNA of the CDR3 is TGCGCCAGCAGCCTGAGGGGGTTTCGCAATGAAAAACTGTTTTTT.

This chain connects TRBV21-1 to TRBJ1-5; the D call TRBD1 from the table was never checked on the DNA. TRBV21-1 is a pseudogene locus. CDR3 length: 15 residues. The CDR3 DNA reads as TGTGCCAGCAGTGGGGACAGGGAGGAGAATCAGCCCCAGCATTTT. Protein product: CASSGDREENQPQHF.

The CDR3 nucleotides are TGTGCCAGCAGCGTAGTCCCCACAGGGGTGAACACTGAAGCTTTCTTT. The encoded protein is CASSVVPTGVNTEAFF. The V call is TRBV9, the J call TRBJ1-1; 7 bases are shared with TRBD1. The trim removed 0 bases at V and 0 bases at J, leaving 5 bases unmatched. This CDR3 spans 16 amino acids. The germline V gene encodes CDR1 SGDLS and CDR2 YYNGEE.

The J gene is TRBJ1-2, the V gene TRBV24-1; the match to TRBD1 covers 8 bases. The CDR3 is 16 residues long. V shed 3 bases, J shed 0 bases, and the junction held 5 bases outside the gene matches. Germline CDR1 is KGHDR and CDR2 is SFDVKD. The CDR3 DNA reads TGTGCCACCAGTGATCAGGGGGCAGATACTAACTATGGCTACACCTTC. It yields the protein CATSDQGADTNYGYTF.

This chain joins TRBV19 and TRBJ1-4; 7 nucleotides match TRBD1. In germline, CDR1 is LNHDA, CDR2 SQIVND (reference sequence). The junction had 7 bases not matched to a gene; V was cut back by 5 bases and J by 4 bases. The CDR3 runs 15 residues. The CDR3 DNA reads TGTGCCAGTAGTCTTAGACAGGGCCTTAATGAAAAACTGTTTTTT. Protein product: CASSLRQGLNEKLFF.

The chain links TRBV27 to TRBJ1-4; 9 bases match TRBD1. With 5 bases clipped from V and 12 bases from J, the junction kept 16 bases outside the gene matches. Per germline, CDR1 MNHEY and CDR2 SMNVEV (reference sequence). This CDR3 region has 16 residues. CDR3 loop: CASSPYPRDRDGELFF. CDR3 DNA: TGTGCCAGCAGTCCGTATCCCCGGGACAGGGACGGGGAACTGTTTTTT.

This chain joins TRBV6-5 and TRBJ2-7; no clear D. Germline-derived CDR1 and CDR2 are MNHEY and SVGAGI. The CDR3 has 15 amino acids. V lost 0 bases and J lost 3, with 12 bases in between. CDR3 nucleotides: TGTGCCAGCAGTTACTCGGGCGTCCCCGTCTACGAGCAGTACTTC. Protein sequence: CASSYSGVPVYEQYF.

The J gene is TRBJ1-2, the V gene TRBV5-4; TRBD1 agrees at 7 bases. The germline V gene encodes CDR1 SGHNT and CDR2 YYREEE (reference sequence). Trimming at V came to 4 bases and at J to 9 bases, leaving 15 bases not matched to a gene. CDR3 length: 15 residues. Written as DNA, the CDR3 is TGTGCCAGCAGCATCCCGACAGGGTCAACTATGAGCTACACCTTC. It is translated as CASSIPTGSTMSYTF.

This sequence joins TRBV28 and TRBJ1-2, with TRBD1 matching 7 bases. V shed 5 bases, J shed 6 bases, and the junction held 9 bases outside the gene matches. CDR1 MDHEN and CDR2 SYDVKM come from the germline V gene. The CDR3 is 14 residues long. As DNA, the CDR3 is TGTGCCAGCAGTGTCACCAGGGGGGTAAATGGCTACACCTTC. The encoded protein is CASSVTRGVNGYTF.

As DNA, the CDR3 is TGTGCCTTCTTTGGCCCGGGCACTGAAGCTTTCTTT. Translated: CAFFGPGTEAFF. The chain couples TRBV30 to TRBJ1-1; D gene unclear. V gave up 7 bases and J gave up 4 bases, with 13 bases separating them. CDR3 length equals 12 residues. CDR1 and CDR2 from the germline V gene are GTSNPN and SVGIG (reference sequence).

V is TRBV2 and J is TRBJ1-5; 7 bases map to TRBD1. The CDR3 contains 13 residues. Germline assignment: CDR1 SNHLY and CDR2 FYNNEI. Trimming took 8 bases from V and 7 from J; bases not matched to a gene: 8. CDR3 DNA sequence: TGTGCCAGCGGCCGGGACAGCGGCCAGCCCCAGCATTTT. Translating it yields CASGRDSGQPQHF.

This chain uses TRBV3-1 (or the pseudogene TRBV3-2) with TRBJ1-2; D possibly corresponds to TRBD1 (6 bases). Trimming shortened V by 4 bases and J by 0 bases, and 12 bases separated the two germline ends. The CDR3 length is 15 residues. Germline loops: CDR1 LGHDT, CDR2 YNNKEL (reference sequence). CDR3: CASSPTGITNYGYTF. The DNA for the CDR3 is TGTGCCAGCAGCCCAACAGGGATTACTAACTATGGCTACACCTTC.

The CDR3 nucleotides read TGTGCCAGCAGCCAAGCTCTCCGTGAAGAGACCCAGTACTTC. Encoded protein: CASSQALREETQYF. This chain joins TRBV3-1 (or the pseudogene TRBV3-2) and TRBJ2-5; D remains ambiguous. V lost 1 base, J lost 3 bases, and 9 bases lay in between. The CDR3 spans 14 residues. Per the germline V gene, CDR1 is LGHDT and CDR2 is YNNKEL (reference sequence).